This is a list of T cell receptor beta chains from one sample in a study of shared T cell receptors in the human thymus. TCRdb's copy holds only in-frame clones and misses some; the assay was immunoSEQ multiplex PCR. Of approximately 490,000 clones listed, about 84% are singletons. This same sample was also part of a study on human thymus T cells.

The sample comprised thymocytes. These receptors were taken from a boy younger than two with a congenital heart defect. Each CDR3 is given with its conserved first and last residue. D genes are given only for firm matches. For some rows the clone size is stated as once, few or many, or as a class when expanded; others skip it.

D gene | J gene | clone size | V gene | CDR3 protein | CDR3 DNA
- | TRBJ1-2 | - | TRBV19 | CASSINGESYTF | TGTGCCAGTAGTATTAACGGGGAGAGCTACACCTTC
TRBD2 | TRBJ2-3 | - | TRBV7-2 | CASREREEDTDTQYF | TGTGCCAGCAGGGAGCGGGAGGAAGACACAGATACGCAGTATTTT
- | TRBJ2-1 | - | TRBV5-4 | CASSLVGRTDNEQFF | TGTGCCAGCAGCTTGGTTGGCCGGACAGACAATGAGCAGTTCTTC
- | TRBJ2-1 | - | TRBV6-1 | CASSEPYEDEQFF | TGTGCCAGCAGTGAACCTTACGAGGATGAGCAGTTCTTC
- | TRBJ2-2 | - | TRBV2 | CASSRSELTGELFF | TGTGCCAGCAGCCGTAGCGAGTTAACCGGGGAGCTGTTTTTT
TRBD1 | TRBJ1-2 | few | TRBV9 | CASGEGQGAKGYTF | TGTGCCAGCGGGGAGGGACAGGGGGCTAAGGGCTACACCTTC
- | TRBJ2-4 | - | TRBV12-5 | CASGLVWQGWKAKNIQYF | TGTGCTAGTGGTTTGGTATGGCAGGGGTGGAAAGCCAAAAACATTCAGTACTTC
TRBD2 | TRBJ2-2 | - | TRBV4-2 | CASSRHGTSGRNPGELFF | TGTGCCAGCAGCCGGCACGGGACTAGCGGAAGGAACCCCGGGGAGCTGTTTTTT
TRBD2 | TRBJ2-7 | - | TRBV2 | CASSSVIAGGPSYEQYF | TGTGCCAGCAGCTCTGTAATAGCGGGAGGGCCCTCCTACGAGCAGTACTTC
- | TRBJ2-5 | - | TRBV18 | CASSPQTGAEATQYF | TGTGCCAGCTCACCTCAGACAGGTGCCGAGGCGACCCAGTACTTC
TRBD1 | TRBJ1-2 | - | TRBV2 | CARGDREFLGYTF | TGTGCCAGGGGGGACAGGGAGTTTCTTGGCTACACCTTC
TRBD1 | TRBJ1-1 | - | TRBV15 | CATLGGVTGAQTLNTEAFF | TGTGCCACCTTGGGAGGAGTTACAGGGGCACAGACCCTGAACACTGAAGCTTTCTTT
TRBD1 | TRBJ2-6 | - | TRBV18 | CASSPGTGSPGANVLTF | TGTGCCAGCTCACCAGGGACAGGTTCCCCTGGGGCCAACGTCCTGACTTTC
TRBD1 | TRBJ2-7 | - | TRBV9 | CASSVGRGLGYEQYF | TGTGCCAGCAGCGTCGGCAGGGGGCTAGGCTACGAGCAGTACTTC
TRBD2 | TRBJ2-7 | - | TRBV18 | CASSPRVRTSGSSYEQYF | TGTGCCAGCTCACCAAGGGTTCGAACTAGCGGTAGCTCCTACGAGCAGTACTTC
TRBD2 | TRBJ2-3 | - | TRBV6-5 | CATRLAGSTDTQYF | TGTGCCACCCGACTAGCGGGCAGCACAGATACGCAGTATTTT
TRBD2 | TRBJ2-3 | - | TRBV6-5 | CAAGGFIGGTDTQYF | TGTGCCGCGGGGGGTTTTATTGGAGGGACAGATACGCAGTATTTT
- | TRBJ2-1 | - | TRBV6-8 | CASSYEGDNEQFF | TGTGCCAGCAGTTACGAGGGGGACAATGAGCAGTTCTTC
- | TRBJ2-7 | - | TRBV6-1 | CASFLDGLRFYEQYF | TGTGCCAGCTTTTTGGACGGACTGAGGTTTTACGAGCAGTACTTC
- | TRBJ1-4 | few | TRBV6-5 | CASGARREEKLFF | TGTGCCAGCGGAGCACGGCGGGAGGAAAAACTGTTTTTT
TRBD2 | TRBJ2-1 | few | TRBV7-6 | CASSPGTSVYRYEQFF | TGTGCCAGCAGCCCAGGGACTAGCGTTTACCGCTATGAGCAGTTCTTC
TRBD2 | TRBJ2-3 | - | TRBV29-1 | CSVSAGGLLLSQYF | TGCAGCGTTTCAGCGGGAGGGCTCCTTCTTTCGCAGTATTTT
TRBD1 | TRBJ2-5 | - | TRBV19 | CASRAAQGAGETQYF | TGTGCCAGTAGGGCCGCACAGGGGGCGGGAGAGACCCAGTACTTC
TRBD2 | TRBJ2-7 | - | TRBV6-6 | CASRTRPAGAEQYF | TGTGCCAGCAGAACCCGACCAGCGGGAGCCGAGCAGTACTTC
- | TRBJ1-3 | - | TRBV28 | CASGLSGNTIYF | TGTGCGAGCGGGCTATCTGGAAACACCATATATTTT
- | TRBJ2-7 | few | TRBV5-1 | CASSLGHRDYEQYF | TGCGCCAGCAGCTTGGGCCACCGGGACTACGAGCAGTACTTC
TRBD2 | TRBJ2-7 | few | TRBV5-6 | CASSDGTSGRVSAYEQYF | TGTGCCAGCAGCGACGGGACTAGCGGGAGGGTATCGGCCTACGAGCAGTACTTC
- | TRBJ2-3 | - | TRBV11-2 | CASSLTPSEQPDTQYF | TGTGCCAGCAGCTTAACCCCCTCCGAACAGCCAGATACGCAGTATTTT
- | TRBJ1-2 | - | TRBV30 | CAWSVVGADGYTF | TGTGCCTGGAGTGTAGTTGGGGCGGATGGCTACACCTTC
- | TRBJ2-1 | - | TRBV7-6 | CASSLDPRLTPRAVPYNEQFF | TGTGCCAGCAGCTTAGACCCACGACTTACTCCCCGAGCGGTACCGTACAATGAGCAGTTCTTC
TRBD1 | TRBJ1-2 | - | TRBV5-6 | CASSREGAPGSGYTF | TGTGCCAGCAGCCGCGAGGGGGCACCAGGGAGTGGCTACACCTTC
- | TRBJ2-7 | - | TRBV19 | CASEGGDAACEQYF | TGTGCCAGCGAGGGGGGGGACGCGGCCTGCGAGCAGTACTTC
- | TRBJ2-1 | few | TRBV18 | CASSPNGGPYNEQFF | TGTGCCAGCTCACCAAACGGAGGCCCCTACAATGAGCAGTTCTTC
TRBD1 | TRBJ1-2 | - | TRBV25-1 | CASSDRAHGYTF | TGTGCCAGCAGCGACAGGGCACATGGCTACACCTTC
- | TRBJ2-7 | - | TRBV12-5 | CASAPIRGASEQYF | TGTGCTAGTGCCCCTATACGGGGGGCTAGCGAGCAGTACTTC